The clone carrying this TCR beta chain was detected only a few times. CDR1 is SGHTA and CDR2 is FQGTGA in the germline V gene. This CDR3 is built from 14 residues. V was pared by 2 bases and J by 0 bases, with 7 bases between. This record comes from a study of CD8+CD57+ T cells in acquired aplastic anemia. Investigators profiled TCR beta VDJ and CDR3 from genomic DNA template. MiXCR, run by TCRdb on the reads, gives a single entry per CDR3 protein. The table lists some 180,000 distinct CDR3 sequences, 63% of them singletons, with more than 40% in the top ten. The authors sequenced patients whose flow cytometry had shown CD8+CD57+ cell expansion. All participating patients were living with severe acquired aplastic anemia.

V and J are TRBV7-3 and TRBJ1-1; D call uncertain. Sequenced: sorted CD4+, CD8+, or CD8+CD57+ T cells (not recorded which) from PBMCs. This TCR was sampled from a human donor with aplastic anemia. CDR3 sequence (DNA): TGTGCCAGCAGCTTAGACGGTATGAACACTGAAGCTTTCTTT. Its translation: CASSLDGMNTEAFF. Full variable domain (outside the CDR3, taken from reference TRBV7-3 and TRBJ1-1): GAGVSQTPSNKVTEKGKYVELRCDPISGHTALYWYRQSLGQGPEFLIYFQGTGAADDSGLPNDRFFAVRPEGSVSTLKIQRTERGDSAVYLCASSLDGMNTEAFFGQGTRLTVV.